These T cell receptor beta chains were read from a single sample in a study of blood T cell repertoires in COVID-19. Clones were read by immunoSEQ multiplex PCR, and TCRdb kept only the in-frame ones, dropping some. The table shows some 530,000 clones, with about nine tenths occurring only once. Sequencing used PBMCs or T cells enriched from blood (not recorded which). These TCRs come from a woman in her sixties who had recovered from COVID-19. Each CDR3 is given with its conserved first and last residue. Each record gives: D gene, V gene, J gene, clone size, CDR3 protein, CDR3 DNA. The D gene is left open where the match is weak. A clone size is listed for some rows: how often the clone was seen (once, few, many), or a class if it is expanded.

D: -
V: TRBV5-1
J: TRBJ2-1
size: -
CDR3: CASSPGTHNEQFF
DNA: TGCGCCAGCAGCCCCGGGACACACAATGAGCAGTTCTTC

D: -
V: TRBV5-1
J: TRBJ1-2
size: -
CDR3: CASSLEPDSYGYTF
DNA: TGCGCCAGCAGCTTGGAGCCAGACAGCTATGGCTACACCTTC

D: -
V: TRBV12-3/TRBV12-4
J: TRBJ2-1
size: -
CDR3: CASKVEGQDEQFF
DNA: TGTGCCAGCAAGGTGGAGGGGCAGGATGAGCAGTTCTTC

D: TRBD1
V: TRBV19
J: TRBJ1-4
size: -
CDR3: CASSTAGGREKLFF
DNA: TGTGCCAGTAGCACCGCAGGGGGAAGGGAAAAACTGTTTTTT

D: TRBD1
V: TRBV12-5
J: TRBJ1-2
size: -
CDR3: CASGLAIRDSYYF
DNA: TGTGCTAGTGGTTTGGCTATCCGGGACAGTTACTACTTC

D: TRBD1
V: TRBV3-1/TRBV3-2
J: TRBJ1-5
size: -
CDR3: CASSQVKLGRDRGQPQHF
DNA: TGTGCCAGCAGCCAAGTAAAGTTAGGCCGGGACAGGGGACAGCCCCAGCATTTT

D: TRBD1
V: TRBV11-2
J: TRBJ2-7
size: once
CDR3: CASSLDGTGVYEQYF
DNA: TGTGCCAGCAGCTTAGACGGGACAGGGGTCTACGAGCAGTACTTC

D: TRBD1
V: TRBV10-3
J: TRBJ1-1
size: -
CDR3: CAISNLGQSGSEAFF
DNA: TGTGCCATCAGCAACCTGGGACAGTCGGGCTCTGAAGCTTTCTTT

D: TRBD1
V: TRBV5-1
J: TRBJ1-1
size: -
CDR3: CASSPTGDTEAFF
DNA: TGCGCCAGCTCGCCCACAGGGGACACTGAAGCTTTCTTT

D: TRBD1
V: TRBV2
J: TRBJ1-5
size: -
CDR3: CASSARTGGNQPQHF
DNA: TGTGCCAGCAGTGCAAGGACAGGGGGCAATCAGCCCCAGCATTTT

D: -
V: TRBV20-1
J: TRBJ1-2
size: -
CDR3: CSASQYYGYTF
DNA: TGCAGTGCTAGCCAATACTATGGCTACACCTTC

D: -
V: TRBV4-1
J: TRBJ1-6
size: -
CDR3: CASSQVAGVEMPLHF
DNA: TGCGCCAGCAGCCAAGTTGCCGGGGTCGAAATGCCCCTCCACTTT

D: TRBD2
V: TRBV19
J: TRBJ2-5
size: -
CDR3: CASSISAGLEETQYF
DNA: TGTGCCAGTAGTATCTCGGCGGGACTAGAAGAGACCCAGTACTTC

D: -
V: TRBV30
J: TRBJ1-6
size: -
CDR3: CAWSQAGNSPLHF
DNA: TGTGCCTGGAGTCAAGCAGGGAATTCACCCCTCCACTTT

D: -
V: TRBV6-5
J: TRBJ1-5
size: -
CDR3: CASAAGTHSNQPQHF
DNA: TGTGCCAGCGCCGCCGGGACTCATAGCAATCAGCCCCAGCATTTT

D: -
V: TRBV5-4
J: TRBJ2-1
size: -
CDR3: CASSLTAGAYNEQFF
DNA: TGTGCCAGCAGCTTGACGGCAGGGGCCTACAATGAGCAGTTCTTC

D: TRBD2
V: TRBV27
J: TRBJ2-2
size: -
CDR3: CASSLRSTSSTGGELFF
DNA: TGTGCCAGCAGTTTACGCTCGACTAGCTCTACCGGCGGGGAGCTGTTTTTT

D: -
V: TRBV19
J: TRBJ1-6
size: -
CDR3: CASSMFEGSNSPLHF
DNA: TGTGCCAGTAGTATGTTTGAGGGCTCGAATTCACCCCTCCACTTT

D: -
V: TRBV2
J: TRBJ1-5
size: -
CDR3: CASTTANQPQHF
DNA: TGTGCCAGCACTACCGCTAATCAGCCCCAGCATTTT

D: -
V: TRBV24-1
J: TRBJ1-5
size: -
CDR3: CATSEGARINQPQHF
DNA: TGTGCCACCAGTGAAGGGGCGCGCATCAATCAGCCCCAGCATTTT

D: -
V: TRBV5-1
J: TRBJ1-1
size: -
CDR3: CASNPAAQSYTEAFF
DNA: TGCGCCAGCAATCCGGCGGCGCAGTCTTACACTGAAGCTTTCTTT

D: -
V: TRBV6-2/TRBV6-3
J: TRBJ2-5
size: -
CDR3: CASSSPAAPQETQYF
DNA: TGTGCCAGCAGTAGCCCAGCGGCGCCCCAAGAGACCCAGTACTTC

D: TRBD2
V: TRBV2
J: TRBJ2-1
size: -
CDR3: CASSETPGGRTSGGAGANEQFF
DNA: TGTGCCAGCAGTGAAACCCCGGGAGGCCGGACTAGCGGGGGGGCCGGGGCCAATGAGCAGTTCTTC

D: TRBD1
V: TRBV5-1
J: TRBJ2-7
size: once
CDR3: CASSPGQGSYEQYF
DNA: TGCGCCAGCAGCCCCGGACAGGGTTCCTACGAGCAGTACTTC

D: -
V: TRBV19
J: TRBJ1-2
size: -
CDR3: CAGWRLRGGYTF
DNA: TGTGCCGGGTGGAGGCTACGGGGTGGCTACACCTTC

D: TRBD1
V: TRBV2
J: TRBJ1-5
size: once
CDR3: CASRQTGYQPQHF
DNA: TGTGCCAGCAGACAGACAGGGTATCAGCCCCAGCATTTT

D: -
V: TRBV6-6
J: TRBJ1-1
size: -
CDR3: CASFLDSLNTEAFF
DNA: TGTGCCAGTTTCTTGGACAGTTTGAACACTGAAGCTTTCTTT

D: -
V: TRBV9
J: TRBJ1-2
size: -
CDR3: CASSVGQGHHGYTF
DNA: TGTGCCAGCAGCGTAGGGCAGGGCCACCATGGCTACACCTTC

D: -
V: TRBV12-5
J: TRBJ1-5
size: -
CDR3: CASGLGTAFGQPQHF
DNA: TGTGCTAGTGGTTTGGGGACAGCCTTTGGTCAGCCCCAGCATTTT

D: TRBD2
V: TRBV19
J: TRBJ2-2
size: -
CDR3: CASTGLAVTGELFF
DNA: TGTGCCAGTACGGGACTAGCGGTCACCGGGGAGCTGTTTTTT

D: -
V: TRBV15
J: TRBJ1-2
size: once
CDR3: CATSRGGRNYGYTF
DNA: TGTGCCACCAGCAGAGGAGGCCGAAACTATGGCTACACCTTC

D: -
V: TRBV27
J: TRBJ1-5
size: once
CDR3: CASSLSTHSNQPQHF
DNA: TGTGCCAGCAGTTTATCGACACACAGCAATCAGCCCCAGCATTTT

D: TRBD1
V: TRBV12-5
J: TRBJ1-2
size: -
CDR3: CASARSGGRFLGGYTF
DNA: TGTGCTAGTGCACGGTCAGGGGGTAGGTTTTTGGGTGGCTACACCTTC

D: TRBD2
V: TRBV3-1/TRBV3-2
J: TRBJ2-1
size: -
CDR3: CASSPSGGFYNEQFF
DNA: TGTGCCAGCAGCCCTAGCGGGGGCTTTTACAATGAGCAGTTCTTC

D: TRBD1
V: TRBV24-1
J: TRBJ1-3
size: -
CDR3: CATSDSKQGGNTIYF
DNA: TGTGCCACCAGTGATTCAAAACAGGGGGGAAACACCATATATTTT

D: -
V: TRBV23-1
J: TRBJ2-3
size: -
CDR3: CASSQGGLTSTDTQYF
DNA: TGCGCCAGCAGTCAGGGGGGGCTAACTAGCACAGATACGCAGTATTTT

D: TRBD1
V: TRBV19
J: TRBJ2-2
size: -
CDR3: CASRTGGGTGELFF
DNA: TGTGCCAGCCGGACAGGGGGTGGGACCGGGGAGCTGTTTTTT